This TCR beta chain was captured in a study of T-cell memory formation after mild COVID-19 (dated by TCRdb to the early 2020s). Some background on the complete study: TCR sequence clusters from the two donors were found to be largely donor specific. T-cell clones expanding and contracting after mild COVID-19 in two donors were tracked by longitudinal TCRalpha and TCRbeta repertoire sequencing. The cohort comprised two young, previously healthy adult volunteers, one female and one male.

Regarding this clonotype: The antigen this receptor binds is unknown. No much larger clone exists at a distance of one base, and base qualities are not known.

TCRdb names Illumina NovaSeq 6000 as the instrument used. cDNA libraries for TCRalpha and TCRbeta were prepared by 5'RACE using constant-segment primers, with sample barcodes and unique molecular identifiers added. Trizol reagent was used to extract RNA from every sample. Amplification of the libraries took two PCR steps, and the second step added a second sample barcode plus Illumina TruSeq adapters. Sequencing of the libraries was done on an Illumina NovaSeq, producing 2 x 150 bp paired-end reads. In the paper's pipeline: Reads were demultiplexed and collapsed into UMI-guided consensus sequences with migec v1.2.7. With mixcr v2.1.11, UMI consensuses were aligned to TRA and TRB V and J templates and assembled into clonotypes. Expanded or contracted clonotypes were those called significant by both edgeR and NoisET, with noise models trained on biological replicates. For edgeR calls, the thresholds were a false discovery rate-adjusted p below 0.01 and a log2 fold-change of 1. PCA with hierarchical clustering of max-normalized trajectories of the 1000 most abundant clonotypes was used as exploratory dynamics analysis. Separately sequenced CD4+ and CD8+ repertoires were used to assign the CD4 or CD8 phenotype of responding clones. The raw public reads went through TCRdb reprocessing: fastp at Q25, MiXCR clone calling, in-frame beta chains kept. Identical CDR3 protein sequences are pooled into one entry, listed with their most common genes and DNA. The authors' filters were not applied to this entry. The sample table lists 500,000 to 650,000 distinct CDR3 sequences, approximately 21% of them with a count of one. The top ten hold around 7.7% of the sample.

Trimming leaves V shorter by 0 bases and J shorter by 7 bases, with the junction holding 17 bases beyond the gene matches. The CDR3, cysteine through phenylalanine, is 17 amino acids long. CDR3 DNA only is kept here, 51 bases in frame from base 1. From a lookup of the germline V gene, CDR1 and CDR2 are SQVTM and ANQGSEA. PBMCs were isolated by Ficoll-Paque density gradient centrifugation. Results the study describes overall, beyond this receptor: The detection of some responding clones in pre-infection memory suggests that pre-existing cross-reactive memory T cells joined the SARS-CoV-2 response. Contracting CD4+ clones were located mainly in the CM and EM memory subsets, whereas CD8+ clones were found to be enriched in EMRA. Only two mild cases were covered by the study, and larger cohorts that include severe cases with pre-infection samples were considered necessary. Clones contracting from day 15 to 85 had balanced CD4/CD8 phenotypes, while a second wave expanding from day 15 to 37 was biased towards CD4+. SARS-CoV-2 specificity of the second-wave clones peaking on day 37 was not confirmed.

The clonotype was recovered from an adult woman who had mild COVID-19 (a few samples of this study predate the infection). The sample titles of this study are shuffled in the database, so cell type and time point are left out; the donor was told from shared clones. The chain uses TRBV29-1 and TRBJ1-2; 7 bases in the middle match TRBD1. The material sequenced was PBMCs or a T cell subset sorted from them (not recorded which). The sequenced DNA is TGCAGCGTTGAAGATTGGATAGGAGGGGGCGCGATAAGTGGCTACACCTTC. Its translation is CSVEDWIGGGAISGYTF.